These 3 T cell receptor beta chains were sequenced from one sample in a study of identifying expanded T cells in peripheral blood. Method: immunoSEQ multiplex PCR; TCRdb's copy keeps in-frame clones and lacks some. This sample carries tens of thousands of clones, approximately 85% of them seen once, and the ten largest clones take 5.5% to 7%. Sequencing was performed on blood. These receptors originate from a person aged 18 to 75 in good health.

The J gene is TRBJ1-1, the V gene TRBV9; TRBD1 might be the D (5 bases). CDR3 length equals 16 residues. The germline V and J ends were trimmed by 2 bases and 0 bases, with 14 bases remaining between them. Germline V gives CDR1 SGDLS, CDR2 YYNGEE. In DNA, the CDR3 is TGTGCCAGCAGCGTTATCAGGGAGGTGTTGAACACTGAAGCTTTCTTT. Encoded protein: CASSVIREVLNTEAFF. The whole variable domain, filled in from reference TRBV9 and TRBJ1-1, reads DSGVTQTPKHLITATGQRVTLRCSPRSGDLSVYWYQQSLDQGLQFLIQYYNGEERAKGNILERFSAQQFPDLHSELNLSSLELGDSALYFCASSVIREVLNTEAFFGQGTRLTVV.

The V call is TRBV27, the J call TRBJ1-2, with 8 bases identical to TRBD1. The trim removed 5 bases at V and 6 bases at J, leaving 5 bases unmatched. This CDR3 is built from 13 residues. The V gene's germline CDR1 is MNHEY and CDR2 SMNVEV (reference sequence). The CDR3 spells CASSVQGVDGYTF. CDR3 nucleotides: TGTGCCAGCAGTGTACAGGGGGTGGATGGCTACACCTTC.

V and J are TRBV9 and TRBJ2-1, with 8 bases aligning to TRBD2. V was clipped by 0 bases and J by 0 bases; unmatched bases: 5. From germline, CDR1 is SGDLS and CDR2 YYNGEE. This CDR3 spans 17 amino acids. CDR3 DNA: TGTGCCAGCAGCGTAGGGGTAAGCGGGAGCTCCTACAATGAGCAGTTCTTC. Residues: CASSVGVSGSSYNEQFF.